This T cell receptor beta chain was sequenced in a study of cytomegalovirus exposure and HLA in healthy donors. PCR primers comprised 60 Vbeta and 13 Jbeta primers. Under the authors' procedure: In a later analysis, the count reached 75 million to 90 million unique TCR beta chains, with about 9.9 million shared. Sequenced by immunoSEQ multiplex PCR; TCRdb stores in-frame clones only, minus some. Clone size and V and J calls were adopted from that table, with D and trimming inferred from the DNA. The sample consists of 150,000 to 200,000 clones, roughly 75% of them appearing once. Study-wide findings and caveats: In vitro confirmation showed three CMV-associated chains to be CMV antigen specific.

Note on this clone: Its antigen is as yet unknown.

The CDR3 sequence is 15 residues long. Germline CDR1 LGHNA, CDR2 YNFKEQ. V dropped 4 bases and J dropped 9; count of bases not matched to a gene: 10. The source is a middle-aged woman in good health and CMV-seropositive. The chain is built from TRBV4-2 and TRBJ2-1; 9 bases match TRBD2. The specimen sequenced was PBMCs. The CDR3 nucleotides are TGTGCCAGCAGCCCCCTAGCGGGAACCCAGGGTGAGCAGTTCTTC. It codes for CASSPLAGTQGEQFF.